This entry lists 9 T cell receptor beta chains sequenced from one sample in a study of vaccination effects on CD4 cells after COVID-19. Assay used: immunoSEQ multiplex PCR; TCRdb lists only in-frame clones, some missing. Among tens of thousands of clones, roughly 76% were seen once, and the ten largest hold about 5.3%. These receptors have no known antigen. Antigen-specific CD4+ T cells expanded by the ViraFEST assay with viral peptide pools were then sequenced. At the end of around eleven days of culture, CD4+ T cells were isolated. No vaccinee had earlier SARS-CoV-2 infection, and nucleocapsid antibodies were negative. The sample was CD4+ T cells from PBMCs cultured with SARS-CoV-2 spike peptides, taken before COVID-19 vaccination. The receptors stem from a human donor who received a COVID-19 vaccine.

V usage is TRBV6-5 and J usage is TRBJ2-5; 7 nucleotides line up with TRBD2. Germline CDR1 reads MNHEY; CDR2 reads SVGAGI. The V and J ends lost 7 bases and 5 bases, in that order; junction bases with no gene match: 4. The CDR3 length is 12 residues. CDR3: CASTYSGETQYF. For the CDR3, the DNA is TGTGCCAGCACCTATAGCGGGGAGACCCAGTACTTC.

The chain couples TRBV27 to TRBJ1-5; unclear D gene. The CDR3 extends over 15 amino acids. The germline V and J ends were trimmed by 2 bases and 4 bases, with 12 bases remaining between them. Germline V gives CDR1 MNHEY, CDR2 SMNVEV (reference sequence). CDR3: CASSLHRQENQPQHF. DNA of the CDR3: TGTGCCAGCAGTTTACATCGGCAAGAAAATCAGCCCCAGCATTTT.

The chain couples TRBV6-6 to TRBJ2-1, with 8 nucleotides matching TRBD2. This CDR3 contains 14 residues. V was clipped by 7 bases and J by 4 bases; unmatched bases: 6. The V gene's germline CDR1 is MNHNY and CDR2 SVGAGI (reference sequence). The CDR3 sequence: CASNGGALYNEQFF. As DNA, the CDR3 is TGTGCCAGCAACGGGGGGGCCCTATACAATGAGCAGTTCTTC.

The chain combines TRBV5-6 with TRBJ1-1, with D possibly TRBD1 on 5 matching bases. V was pared by 4 bases and J by 5 bases, with 18 bases between. The CDR3 is 15 residues long. The germline V gene encodes CDR1 SGHDT and CDR2 YYEEEE. The CDR3 DNA is TGTGCCAGCAGCCCAGGGCCCGGCGGGGGAACTGAAGCTTTCTTT. It translates to CASSPGPGGGTEAFF. Full variable domain (remainder filled in from reference TRBV5-6 and TRBJ1-1): DAGVTQSPTHLIKTRGQQVTLRCSPKSGHDTVSWYQQALGQGPQFIFQYYEEEERQRGNFPDRFSGHQFPNYSSELNVNALLLGDSALYLCASSPGPGGGTEAFFGQGTRLTVV.

The genes are TRBV5-1 and TRBJ2-7; the match to TRBD1 covers 7 bases. Germline assignment: CDR1 SGHRS and CDR2 YFSETQ. The J segment lost 3 bases and the V segment lost 3 bases, leaving 6 bases of the junction unmatched. The CDR3 runs to 14 residues. The CDR3 loop reads CASSSSGQNYEQYF. The CDR3 coding sequence is TGCGCCAGCAGCTCATCGGGACAGAACTACGAGCAGTACTTC. The full variable domain, with the rest looked up from reference TRBV5-1 and TRBJ2-7, is KAGVTQTPRYLIKTRGQQVTLSCSPISGHRSVSWYQQTPGQGLQFLFEYFSETQRNKGNFPGRFSGRQFSNSRSEMNVSTLELGDSALYLCASSSSGQNYEQYFGPGTRLTVT.

The chain carries TRBV18 and TRBJ2-7, with D unclear. V lost 0 bases to trimming and J lost 3 bases, with 6 bases between them. The V gene's germline CDR1 is KGHSH and CDR2 LQKENI. The CDR3 sequence is 13 residues long. The CDR3 is CASSPPDGYEQYF. DNA for the CDR3: TGTGCCAGCTCACCACCGGACGGCTACGAGCAGTACTTC.

Here the CDR3 reads CASSGWGQSYEQYF. In nucleotides, the CDR3 is TGCGCCAGCAGTGGGTGGGGTCAATCCTACGAGCAGTACTTC. V usage is TRBV10-2 and J usage is TRBJ2-7, with D hard to call. Per germline, CDR1 WSHSY and CDR2 SAAADI. The V end lost 4 bases, the J end lost 1 base, and 11 bases lay between the germline ends. The CDR3 is 14 amino acids.

The V gene is TRBV25-1, the J gene TRBJ2-3; 11 bases line up with TRBD1. V trimming: 4 bases; J trimming: 4 bases; junction bases outside the gene matches: 1. This CDR3 region has 14 residues. Germline assignment: CDR1 MGHDK and CDR2 SYGVNS. The CDR3 DNA is TGTGCCAGCAGTGGGACAGGGGGCCCAGATACGCAGTATTTT. Translated: CASSGTGGPDTQYF.

This chain joins TRBV7-8 and TRBJ1-4; possible D gene TRBD1, 5 bases. Germline assignment: CDR1 SGHVS and CDR2 FQNEAQ. V was cut by 1 base and J by 7 bases, with 7 bases left in between. CDR3 length: 13 residues. In DNA, the CDR3 is TGTGCCAGCAGCTTAGGGACAACTGAAAAACTGTTTTTT. Translation: CASSLGTTEKLFF.